Sequencing of this T cell receptor (beta chain) was carried out in a study of cytomegalovirus exposure and HLA in healthy donors. Study results and caveats: CMV serostatus was the only recorded immune exposure for donors. Investigators reported approximately 170 TCR beta chains as tied to cytomegalovirus.

Germline V gives CDR1 SGHRS, CDR2 YFSETQ. CDR3 size: 13 residues. The V end lost 5 bases, the J end lost 2 bases, and 9 bases lay between the germline ends. The PCR had 60 Vbeta and 13 Jbeta primers. TCRdb's table, derived via immunoSEQ multiplex PCR, lists solely in-frame clones and lacks some. The table has about 130,000 clones, 83% seen once. Note on this clone: Its antigen remains unidentified.

The TCR comes from a man aged 40-55 years in good health and CMV-seronegative. The sample comprised PBMCs. V usage is TRBV5-1 and J usage is TRBJ2-3; D is perhaps TRBD2 (5 bases). DNA of the CDR3: TGCGCCAGCAGACGGGGAATCACAGATACGCAGTATTTT. Translation gives CASRRGITDTQYF.